This T cell receptor (beta chain) derives from a study of T cells after yellow fever vaccination. Overall study context: SMART-Seq v4 Ultra Low Input served to prepare low-cell-number fractions.

This clonotype has ten or more counts. A process of 5'RACE template switching, which added a universal primer site and UMIs, was used to make TCR cDNA. TCRdb re-derived calls from the 5' RACE reads in MiXCR, one entry per CDR3 protein. The repertoire holds a few hundred thousand distinct CDR3 sequences, with over 4% as singletons. The clonotype comes from a man younger than 30 who received the YFV17D yellow fever vaccine. Sequencing was performed on PBMCs, taken 5 days after the yellow fever booster vaccination.

In nucleotides, the CDR3 is TGCGCCAGCACCGGATCTCAGGGGGGGACCAAAAACATTCAGTACTTC. Translating it yields CASTGSQGGTKNIQYF. The chain joins TRBV4-1 to TRBJ2-4; D possibly uses TRBD1 or TRBD2 (7 bases each). The V end lost 7 bases, the J end lost 2 bases, and 18 bases lay between the germline ends. Germline lookup yields CDR1 MGHRA and CDR2 YSYEKL. The CDR3 runs to 16 residues.